This section outlines one T cell receptor (beta chain) sequence together with its context. This entry is derived from a study of cytomegalovirus exposure and HLA in healthy donors. Study background: Of the donors genotyped, approximately 430 in all, about 81% fell in the Caucasian-associated ancestry cluster.

The germline gives CDR1 SGHAT, CDR2 FQNNGV. The CDR3 has 19 amino acids. Healthy bone marrow donors made up the cohort. At collection, donors were nominally healthy, but unrecorded immune exposures were probable. The PCR used 60 Vbeta and 13 Jbeta primers. Some clones are missing from TCRdb's copy, which holds only in-frame ones; the method was immunoSEQ multiplex PCR. Here the sample spans under 90,000 clones, 75% to 90% being singletons. This sequence joins TRBV11-2 and TRBJ2-5, with D possibly being TRBD1 (6 bases). The tail of the sequence fits TRBJ2-7 better, so the J call may be wrong. This TCR was sampled from a man between 18 and 35 years old in good health and CMV-seronegative. The sample taken for sequencing was PBMCs. CDR3 residues: CASSLGNRSYPPRGYEQYF. For the CDR3, the DNA is TGTGCCAGCAGCTTAGGGAATAGAAGCTACCCCCCCAGGGGATACGAGCAGTACTTC.